The entry below gives a single T cell receptor beta chain sequence along with its context. This entry belongs to a study of blood T cell repertoires in COVID-19. Looking at the study overall: T cells, B-cell-depleted T cells, or PBMCs provided the cDNA or gDNA that served as material.

Original processing methods: Estimation of nucleated cell counts was performed using reference gene primer amplification. This table comes from immunoSEQ multiplex PCR, and its TCRdb copy is limited to in-frame clones, with some not included. Clone size and V and J calls were adopted from that table, with D and trimming inferred from the DNA. Seen here are 85,000 to 90,000 clones, 75% to 90% observed once, and the top ten hold 0.85% to 1.3%. The sequence derives from a human donor in a cohort sampled during active COVID-19. The specimen sequenced was peripheral blood.

CDR3 loop: CASSHSGTSGLRGETQYF. The CDR3 DNA reads TGTGCCAGCAGCCATTCCGGGACTAGCGGCCTCCGGGGGGAGACCCAGTACTTC. This chain uses TRBV7-9 with TRBJ2-5; TRBD2 matches at 11 bases. The junction had 16 bases not matched to a gene; V was cut back by 5 bases and J by 5 bases. The CDR3 has 18 residues. Germline CDR1 reads SEHNR; CDR2 reads FQNEAQ (reference sequence).